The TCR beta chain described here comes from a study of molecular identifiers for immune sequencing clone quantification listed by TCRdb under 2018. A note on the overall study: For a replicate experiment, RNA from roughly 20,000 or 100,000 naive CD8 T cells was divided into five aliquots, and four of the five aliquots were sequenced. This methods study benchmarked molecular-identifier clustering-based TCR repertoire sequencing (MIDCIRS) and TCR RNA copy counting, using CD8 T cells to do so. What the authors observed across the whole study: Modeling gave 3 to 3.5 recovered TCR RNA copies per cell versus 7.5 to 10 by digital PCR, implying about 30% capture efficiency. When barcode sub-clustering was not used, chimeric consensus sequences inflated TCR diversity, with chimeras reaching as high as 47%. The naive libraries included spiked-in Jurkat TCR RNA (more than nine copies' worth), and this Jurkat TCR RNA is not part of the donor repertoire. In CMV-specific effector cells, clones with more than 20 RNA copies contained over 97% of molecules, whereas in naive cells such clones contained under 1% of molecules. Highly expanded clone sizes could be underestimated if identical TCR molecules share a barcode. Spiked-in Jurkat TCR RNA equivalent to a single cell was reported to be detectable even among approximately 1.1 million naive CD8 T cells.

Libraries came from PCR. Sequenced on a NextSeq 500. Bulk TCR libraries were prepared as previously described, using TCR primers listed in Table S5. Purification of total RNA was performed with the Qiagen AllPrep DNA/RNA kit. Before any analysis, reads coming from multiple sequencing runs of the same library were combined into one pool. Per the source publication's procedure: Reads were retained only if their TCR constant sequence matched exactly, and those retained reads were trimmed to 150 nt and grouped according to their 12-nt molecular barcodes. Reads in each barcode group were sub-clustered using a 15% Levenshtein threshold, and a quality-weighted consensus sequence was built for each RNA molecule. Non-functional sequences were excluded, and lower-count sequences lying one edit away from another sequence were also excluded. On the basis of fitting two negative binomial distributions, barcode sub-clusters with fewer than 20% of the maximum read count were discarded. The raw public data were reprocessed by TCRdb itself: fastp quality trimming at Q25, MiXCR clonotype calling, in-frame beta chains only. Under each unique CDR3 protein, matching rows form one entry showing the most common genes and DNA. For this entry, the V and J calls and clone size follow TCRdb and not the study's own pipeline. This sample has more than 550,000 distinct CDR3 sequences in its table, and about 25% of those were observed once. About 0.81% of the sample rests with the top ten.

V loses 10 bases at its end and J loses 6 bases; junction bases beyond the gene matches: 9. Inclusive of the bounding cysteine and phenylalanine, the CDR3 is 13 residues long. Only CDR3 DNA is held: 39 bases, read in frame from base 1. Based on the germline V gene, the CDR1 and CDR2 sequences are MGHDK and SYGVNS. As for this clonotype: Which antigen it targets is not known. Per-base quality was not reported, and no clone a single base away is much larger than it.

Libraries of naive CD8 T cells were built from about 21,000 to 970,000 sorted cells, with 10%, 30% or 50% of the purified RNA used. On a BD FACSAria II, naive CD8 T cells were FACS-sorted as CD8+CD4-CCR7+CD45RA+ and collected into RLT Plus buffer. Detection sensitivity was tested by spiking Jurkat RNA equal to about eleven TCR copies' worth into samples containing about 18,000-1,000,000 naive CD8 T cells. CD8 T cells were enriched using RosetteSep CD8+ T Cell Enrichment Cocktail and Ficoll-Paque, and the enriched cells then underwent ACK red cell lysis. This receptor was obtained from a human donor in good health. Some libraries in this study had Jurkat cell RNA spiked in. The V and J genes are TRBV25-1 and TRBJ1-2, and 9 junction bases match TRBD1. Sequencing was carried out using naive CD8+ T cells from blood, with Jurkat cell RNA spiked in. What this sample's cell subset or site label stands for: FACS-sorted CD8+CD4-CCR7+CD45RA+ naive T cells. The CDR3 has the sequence CANRDREGNGYTF. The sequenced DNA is TGTGCCAACAGGGACAGGGAGGGCAATGGCTACACCTTC.